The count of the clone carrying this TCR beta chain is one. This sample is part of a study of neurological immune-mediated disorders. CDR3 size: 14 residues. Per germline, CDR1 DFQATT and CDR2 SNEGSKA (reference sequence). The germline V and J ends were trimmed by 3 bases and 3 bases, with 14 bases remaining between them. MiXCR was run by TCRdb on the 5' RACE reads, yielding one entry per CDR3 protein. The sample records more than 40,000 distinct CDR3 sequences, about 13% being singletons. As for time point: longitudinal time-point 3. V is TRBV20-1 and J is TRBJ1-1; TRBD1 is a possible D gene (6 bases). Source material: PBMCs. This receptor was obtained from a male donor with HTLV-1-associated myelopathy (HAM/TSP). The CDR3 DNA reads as TGCAGTGCTAGCAATCTGGGGGCGGACACTGAAGCTTTCTTT. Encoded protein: CSASNLGADTEAFF.